Sequencing of this T cell receptor beta chain was carried out in a study of Ad26.COV2.S vaccination and SARS-CoV-2 variants. Study-level results: CD8+ and CD4+ T cells specific for spike reportedly responded with substantial breadth after vaccination. Researchers cautioned that TCR breadth and depth analyses may have underestimated total T cell responses.

The ends were cut back, 4 bases at V and 8 bases at J, with 11 bases in the middle. The CDR3 covers 13 residues. Germline V lookup: CDR1 SEHNR, CDR2 FQNEAQ (reference sequence). Profiling relied on immunoSEQ multiplex PCR, and the TCRdb table lists in-frame clones only, not all of them. The table includes more than 150,000 clones, around 90% detected once. With regard to this clone: What it binds is unknown.

This material consisted of peripheral blood, taken after recovery from COVID-19. This TCR came from a human donor who had recovered from COVID-19. This sequence joins TRBV7-9 and TRBJ1-4; D not certain. The CDR3 DNA is TGTGCCAGCAGCTCGTCTGACACCGAAAAACTGTTTTTT. As protein: CASSSSDTEKLFF. The full variable domain, its missing parts supplied by reference TRBV7-9 and TRBJ1-4, is DTGVSQNPRHKITKRGQNVTFRCDPISEHNRLYWYRQTLGQGPEFLTYFQNEAQLEKSRLLSDRFSAERPKGSFSTLEIQRTEQGDSAMYLCASSSSDTEKLFFGSGTQLSVL.